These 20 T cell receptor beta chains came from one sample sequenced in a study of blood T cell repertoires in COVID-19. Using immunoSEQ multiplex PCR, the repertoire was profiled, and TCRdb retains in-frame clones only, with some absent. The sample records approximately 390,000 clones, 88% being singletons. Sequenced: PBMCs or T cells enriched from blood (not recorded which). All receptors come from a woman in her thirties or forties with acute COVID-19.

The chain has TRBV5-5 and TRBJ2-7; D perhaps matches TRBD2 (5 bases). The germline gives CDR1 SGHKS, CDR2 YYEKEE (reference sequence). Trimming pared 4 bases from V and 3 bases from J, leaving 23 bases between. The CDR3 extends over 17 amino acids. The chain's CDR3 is CASSRPASQYTYYEQYF. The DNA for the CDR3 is TGTGCCAGCAGCCGCCCCGCTAGCCAATACACCTACTACGAGCAGTACTTC.

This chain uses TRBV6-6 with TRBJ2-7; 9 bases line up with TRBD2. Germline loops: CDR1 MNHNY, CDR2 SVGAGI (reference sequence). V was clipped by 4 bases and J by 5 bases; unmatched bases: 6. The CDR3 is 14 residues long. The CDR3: CASSSGTSNHEQYF. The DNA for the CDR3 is TGTGCCAGCAGTTCCGGGACTAGCAACCACGAGCAGTACTTC.

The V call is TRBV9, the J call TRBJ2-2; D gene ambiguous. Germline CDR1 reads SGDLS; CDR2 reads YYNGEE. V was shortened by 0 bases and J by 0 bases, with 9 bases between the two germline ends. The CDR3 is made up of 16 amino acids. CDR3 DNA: TGTGCCAGCAGCGTAGGGGCGTTCGCGAACACCGGGGAGCTGTTTTTT. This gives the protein CASSVGAFANTGELFF.

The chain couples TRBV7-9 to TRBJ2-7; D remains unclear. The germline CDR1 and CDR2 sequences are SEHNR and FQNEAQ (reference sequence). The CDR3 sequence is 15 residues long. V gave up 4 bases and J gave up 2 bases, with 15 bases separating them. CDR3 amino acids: CASSSGSAEAYEQYF. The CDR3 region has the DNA TGTGCCAGCAGCTCCGGGTCCGCCGAAGCCTACGAGCAGTACTTC. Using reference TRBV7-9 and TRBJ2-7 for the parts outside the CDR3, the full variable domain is DTGVSQNPRHKITKRGQNVTFRCDPISEHNRLYWYRQTLGQGPEFLTYFQNEAQLEKSRLLSDRFSAERPKGSFSTLEIQRTEQGDSAMYLCASSSGSAEAYEQYFGPGTRLTVT.

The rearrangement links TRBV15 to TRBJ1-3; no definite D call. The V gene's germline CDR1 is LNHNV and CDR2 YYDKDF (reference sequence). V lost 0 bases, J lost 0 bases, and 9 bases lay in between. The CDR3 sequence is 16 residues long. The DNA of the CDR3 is TGTGCCACCAGCAGAGATTTGGTGAGCTCTGGAAACACCATATATTTT. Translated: CATSRDLVSSGNTIYF.

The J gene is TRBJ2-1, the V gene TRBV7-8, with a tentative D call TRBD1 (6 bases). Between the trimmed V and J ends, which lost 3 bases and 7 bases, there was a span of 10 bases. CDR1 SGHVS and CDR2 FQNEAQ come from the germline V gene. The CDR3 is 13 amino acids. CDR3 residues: CASSFVQGNEQFF. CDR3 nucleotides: TGTGCCAGCAGCTTTGTACAGGGAAATGAGCAGTTCTTC.

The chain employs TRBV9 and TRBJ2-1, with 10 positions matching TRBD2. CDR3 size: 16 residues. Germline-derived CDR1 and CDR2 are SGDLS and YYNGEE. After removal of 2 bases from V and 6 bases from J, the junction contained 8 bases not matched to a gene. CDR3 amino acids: CASSVGSGGAVNEQFF. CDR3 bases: TGTGCCAGCAGCGTGGGCAGCGGGGGGGCGGTCAATGAGCAGTTCTTC. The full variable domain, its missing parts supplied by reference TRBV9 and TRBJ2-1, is DSGVTQTPKHLITATGQRVTLRCSPRSGDLSVYWYQQSLDQGLQFLIQYYNGEERAKGNILERFSAQQFPDLHSELNLSSLELGDSALYFCASSVGSGGAVNEQFFGPGTRLTVL.

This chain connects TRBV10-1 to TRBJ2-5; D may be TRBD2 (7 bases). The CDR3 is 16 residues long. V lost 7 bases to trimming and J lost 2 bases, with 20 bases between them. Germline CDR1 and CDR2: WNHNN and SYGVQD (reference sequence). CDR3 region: CASKGSRGAKQETQYF. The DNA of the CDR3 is TGCGCCAGCAAGGGCTCCCGGGGGGCCAAACAAGAGACCCAGTACTTC.

The CDR3 region is CASSPRTVLPGVLTF. Here the CDR3 DNA reads TGTGCCAGCAGCCCGAGGACAGTTCTACCCGGCGTCCTGACTTTC. The chain recombines TRBV3-1 (or the pseudogene TRBV3-2) with TRBJ2-6, with D tentatively TRBD1 (6 bases). CDR3 length: 15 amino acids. Trimming took off 4 bases at V and 12 bases at J, with 19 bases between the two ends. Per germline, CDR1 LGHDT and CDR2 YNNKEL (reference sequence).

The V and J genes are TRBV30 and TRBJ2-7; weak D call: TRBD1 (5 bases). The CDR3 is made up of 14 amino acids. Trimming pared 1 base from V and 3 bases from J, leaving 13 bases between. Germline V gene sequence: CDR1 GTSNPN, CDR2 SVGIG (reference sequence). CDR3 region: CAWSASGFFYEQYF. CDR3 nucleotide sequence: TGTGCCTGGAGTGCTTCAGGGTTTTTCTACGAGCAGTACTTC. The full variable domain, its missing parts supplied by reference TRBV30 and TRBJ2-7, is SQTIHQWPATLVQPVGSPLSLECTVEGTSNPNLYWYRQAAGRGLQLLFYSVGIGQISSEVPQNLSASRPQDRQFILSSKKLLLSDSGFYLCAWSASGFFYEQYFGPGTRLTVT.

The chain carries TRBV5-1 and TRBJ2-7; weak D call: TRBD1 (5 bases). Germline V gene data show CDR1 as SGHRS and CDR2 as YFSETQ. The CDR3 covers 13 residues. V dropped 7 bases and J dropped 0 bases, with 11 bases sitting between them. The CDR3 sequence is CASQPGASYEQYF. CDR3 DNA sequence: TGCGCCAGCCAACCTGGGGCCTCCTACGAGCAGTACTTC.

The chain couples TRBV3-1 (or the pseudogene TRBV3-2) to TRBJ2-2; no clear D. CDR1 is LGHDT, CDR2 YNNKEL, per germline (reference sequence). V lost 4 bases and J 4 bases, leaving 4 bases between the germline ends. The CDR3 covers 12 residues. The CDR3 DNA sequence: TGTGCCAGCAGCCGACTCACCGGGGAGCTGTTTTTT. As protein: CASSRLTGELFF.

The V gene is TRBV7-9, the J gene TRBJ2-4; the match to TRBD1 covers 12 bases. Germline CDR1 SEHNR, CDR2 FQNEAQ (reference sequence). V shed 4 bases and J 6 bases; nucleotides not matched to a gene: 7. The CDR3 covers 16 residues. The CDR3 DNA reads TGTGCCAGCAGCTGGGGGACAGGGGGCCTGTTAAACATTCAGTACTTC. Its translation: CASSWGTGGLLNIQYF.

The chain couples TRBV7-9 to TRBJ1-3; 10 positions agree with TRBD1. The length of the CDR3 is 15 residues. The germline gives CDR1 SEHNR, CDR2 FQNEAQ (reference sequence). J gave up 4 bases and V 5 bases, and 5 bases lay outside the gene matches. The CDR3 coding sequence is TGTGCCAGCAGCCTAGACAGGGGGCCAGGAAACACCATATATTTT. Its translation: CASSLDRGPGNTIYF.

The CDR3 loop reads CASSEWAVNTGELFF. In DNA, the CDR3 is TGTGCCAGCAGTGAGTGGGCAGTGAACACCGGGGAGCTGTTTTTT. V usage is TRBV2 and J usage is TRBJ2-2; D unresolved. Germline V gives CDR1 SNHLY, CDR2 FYNNEI. This CDR3 has 15 residues. V was pared by 3 bases and J by 1 base, with 9 bases between.

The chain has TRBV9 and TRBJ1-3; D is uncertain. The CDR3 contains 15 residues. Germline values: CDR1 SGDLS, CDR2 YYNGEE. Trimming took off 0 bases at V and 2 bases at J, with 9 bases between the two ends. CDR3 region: CASSVAADTGNTIYF. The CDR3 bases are TGTGCCAGCAGCGTAGCTGCGGATACTGGAAACACCATATATTTT.

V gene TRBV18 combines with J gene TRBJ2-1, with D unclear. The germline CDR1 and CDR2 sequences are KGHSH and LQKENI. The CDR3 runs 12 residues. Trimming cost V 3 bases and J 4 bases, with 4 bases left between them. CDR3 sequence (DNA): TGTGCCAGCTCACCTCCTTACAATGAGCAGTTCTTC. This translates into CASSPPYNEQFF.

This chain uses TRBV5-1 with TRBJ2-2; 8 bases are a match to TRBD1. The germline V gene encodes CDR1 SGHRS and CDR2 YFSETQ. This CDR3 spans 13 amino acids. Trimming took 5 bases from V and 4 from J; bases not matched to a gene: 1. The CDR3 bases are TGCGCCAGCAGGACAGGGGCCACCGGGGAGCTGTTTTTT. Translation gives CASRTGATGELFF.

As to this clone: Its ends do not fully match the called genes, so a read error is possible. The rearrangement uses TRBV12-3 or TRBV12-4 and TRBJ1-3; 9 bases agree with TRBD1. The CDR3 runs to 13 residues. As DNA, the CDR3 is TGTGCCAGCAGTTTAGGCCCCACACGGGACAGGGATTTT. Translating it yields CASSLGPTRDRDF.

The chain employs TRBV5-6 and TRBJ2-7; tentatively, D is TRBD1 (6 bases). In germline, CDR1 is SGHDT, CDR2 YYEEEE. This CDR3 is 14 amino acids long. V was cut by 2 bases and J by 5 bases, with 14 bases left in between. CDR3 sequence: CASSFSRQGNEQYF. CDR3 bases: TGTGCCAGCAGCTTCAGCCGCCAGGGGAACGAGCAGTACTTC. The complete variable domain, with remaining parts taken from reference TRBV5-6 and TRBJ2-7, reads DAGVTQSPTHLIKTRGQQVTLRCSPKSGHDTVSWYQQALGQGPQFIFQYYEEEERQRGNFPDRFSGHQFPNYSSELNVNALLLGDSALYLCASSFSRQGNEQYFGPGTRLTVT.